This T cell receptor beta chain was sequenced in a study of blood T cells in healthy people across ages. V shed 11 bases and J shed 0 bases, with 11 bases lying between them. The CDR3 totals 13 residues. From germline, CDR1 is LGHDT and CDR2 YNNKEL (reference sequence). It was with a sample-barcoded 5' primer and a J-beta primer mix that a second PCR of about 6 to 12 cycles was run. From the 5' RACE reads, TCRdb called clonotypes with MiXCR, one entry per CDR3 protein. The sample yields 650,000 to 900,000 distinct CDR3 sequences, around two thirds seen once. Sequencing was performed on blood. The chain has TRBV3-1 and TRBJ1-3; no definite D call. The clonotype originates from a man aged 30-40 years in good health. CDR3 protein: CASVPDSGNTIYF. The DNA for the CDR3 is TGTGCCTCCGTCCCGGACTCTGGAAACACCATATATTTT.